A single sample is the source of the 9 T cell receptor beta chains below, sequenced in a study of cytomegalovirus exposure and HLA in healthy donors. The PCR made use of 60 Vbeta and 13 Jbeta primers. Assay: immunoSEQ multiplex PCR; the TCRdb copy retains only in-frame clones and omits some. The record lists about 100,000 clones, of which the ten most abundant hold around 0.59%. The sequenced sample was PBMCs. All receptors derive from a man in his fifties in good health and CMV-seronegative.

V gene TRBV5-4 combines with J gene TRBJ1-2; 10 nucleotides line up with TRBD1. There are 17 residues in the CDR3. V lost 1 base, J lost 8 bases, and 14 bases stayed unmatched. Germline-derived CDR1 and CDR2 are SGHNT and YYREEE (reference sequence). The CDR3, as DNA: TGTGCCAGCAGCTTGATTGCGGTCGGACAGGGGGTAGGCGGCTACACCTTC. Protein sequence: CASSLIAVGQGVGGYTF.

The chain is built from TRBV6-6 and TRBJ2-1, with D possibly matching TRBD1 (5 bases). Germline loops: CDR1 MNHNY, CDR2 SVGAGI (reference sequence). V was cut by 5 bases and J by 0 bases, with 8 bases left in between. The CDR3 has 14 amino acids. The DNA of the CDR3 is TGTGCCAGCAGTCAGGGAAGCTCCTACAATGAGCAGTTCTTC. This codes for CASSQGSSYNEQFF.

The rearrangement links TRBV11-3 to TRBJ2-4, with TRBD1 as a possible D gene (5 bases). CDR1 and CDR2 from the germline V gene are SGHNT and YENEEA. V was pared by 6 bases and J by 8 bases, with 11 bases between. The CDR3 covers 12 residues. CDR3 coding DNA: TGTGCCAGCAGTCGACAGTCGGACATTCAGTACTTC. Encoded protein: CASSRQSDIQYF.

This rearrangement joins TRBV19 to TRBJ2-2, with a weak D call TRBD1 (6 bases). Trimming removed 5 bases from V and 4 bases from J, with 14 bases in between. The CDR3 is 15 amino acids. CDR1 and CDR2 (germline): LNHDA, SQIVND (reference sequence). The CDR3 bases are TGTGCCAGTAGTGCCCGGACAGACACCACCGGGGAGCTGTTTTTT. It codes for CASSARTDTTGELFF.

The rearrangement links TRBV5-1 to TRBJ1-1; TRBD1 might be the D (5 bases). Germline values: CDR1 SGHRS, CDR2 YFSETQ. The CDR3 spans 15 residues. Trimming took off 1 base at V and 0 bases at J, with 10 bases between the two ends. CDR3 DNA: TGCGCCAGCAGCTTGTATGGGGCAATGAACACTGAAGCTTTCTTT. Its translation: CASSLYGAMNTEAFF. The full variable domain, rest sourced from reference TRBV5-1 and TRBJ1-1, is KAGVTQTPRYLIKTRGQQVTLSCSPISGHRSVSWYQQTPGQGLQFLFEYFSETQRNKGNFPGRFSGRQFSNSRSEMNVSTLELGDSALYLCASSLYGAMNTEAFFGQGTRLTVV.

The chain couples TRBV11-3 to TRBJ1-1; 7 nucleotides match TRBD1. The V gene end was trimmed by 5 bases and the J gene end by 5 bases; junction bases not matched to a gene: 11. The CDR3 length is 15 residues. CDR1 is SGHNT and CDR2 is YENEEA in the germline V gene. CDR3 protein: CASSTRTGVRTEAFF. The CDR3, as DNA: TGTGCCAGCAGCACCCGAACAGGGGTGAGGACTGAAGCTTTCTTT. Based on the CDR3 plus reference TRBV11-3 and TRBJ1-1, the full variable domain is EAGVVQSPRYKIIEKKQPVAFWCNPISGHNTLYWYLQNLGQGPELLIRYENEEAVDDSQLPKDRFSAERLKGVDSTLKIQPAELGDSAVYLCASSTRTGVRTEAFFGQGTRLTVV.

The chain uses TRBV5-1 and TRBJ1-2, with 7 bases fitting TRBD1. Germline CDR1 and CDR2: SGHRS and YFSETQ. V was clipped by 4 bases and J by 4 bases; unmatched bases: 7. The CDR3 has 14 residues. The CDR3 DNA sequence: TGCGCCAGCAGCCCAGGGGGTAACGGCTATGGCTACACCTTC. It translates to CASSPGGNGYGYTF.

CDR3: CASSLGGGTNEQFF. CDR3 nucleotides: TGTGCCAGCAGCCTAGGGGGGGGAACCAATGAGCAGTTCTTC. The chain employs TRBV9 and TRBJ2-1; TRBD2 might be the D (7 bases). The ends were cut back, 4 bases at V and 6 bases at J, with 14 bases in the middle. Germline CDR1 is SGDLS and CDR2 is YYNGEE. CDR3 length: 14 amino acids.

The rearrangement links TRBV5-1 to TRBJ2-1; the match to TRBD2 covers 8 bases. The CDR3 extends over 15 amino acids. With V trimmed by 1 base and J by 8 bases, 8 bases remained unmatched. CDR1 and CDR2 (germline): SGHRS, YFSETQ. The CDR3 DNA is TGCGCCAGCAGCTTGATATCCGGAGCGGGGGATGAGCAGTTCTTC. Amino acid sequence: CASSLISGAGDEQFF.